This T cell receptor (beta chain) was documented in a study of T cell changes during pregnancy in multiple sclerosis. The CDR3 totals 16 residues. Germline V gene sequence: CDR1 MDHEN, CDR2 SYDVKM. V was pared by 3 bases and J by 7 bases, with 9 bases of the junction left unmatched. Data came from immunoSEQ multiplex PCR; TCRdb stores just in-frame clones and leaves some out. The sample shows around 69,000 clones, about nine tenths of them seen only once. This chain links TRBV28 with TRBJ2-7; 13 bases align to TRBD2. Sequencing used peripheral blood, obtained in the second trimester of pregnancy. The receptor comes from a female donor in good health, enrolled as a control in a pregnancy study. The CDR3 DNA sequence: TGTGCCAGCAGTTTGGGTGGGACTAGCGGGAACTGGGAGCAGTACTTC. Translation: CASSLGGTSGNWEQYF. Combining the CDR3 with reference TRBV28 and TRBJ2-7 gives the whole variable domain DVKVTQSSRYLVKRTGEKVFLECVQDMDHENMFWYRQDPGLGLRLIYFSYDVKMKEKGDIPEGYSVSREKKERFSLILESASTNQTSMYLCASSLGGTSGNWEQYFGPGTRLTVT.